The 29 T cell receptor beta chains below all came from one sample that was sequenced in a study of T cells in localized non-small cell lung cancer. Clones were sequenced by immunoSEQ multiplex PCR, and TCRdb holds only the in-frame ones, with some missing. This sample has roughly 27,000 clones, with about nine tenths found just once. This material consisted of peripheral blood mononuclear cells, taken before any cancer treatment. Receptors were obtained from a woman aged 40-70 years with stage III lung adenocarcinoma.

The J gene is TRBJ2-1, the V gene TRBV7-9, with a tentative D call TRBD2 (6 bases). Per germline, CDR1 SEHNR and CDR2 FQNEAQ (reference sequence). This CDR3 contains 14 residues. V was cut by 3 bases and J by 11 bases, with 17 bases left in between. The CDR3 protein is CASSFALAPTQQFF. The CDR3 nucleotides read TGTGCCAGCAGCTTTGCTCTAGCGCCCACCCAGCAGTTCTTC.

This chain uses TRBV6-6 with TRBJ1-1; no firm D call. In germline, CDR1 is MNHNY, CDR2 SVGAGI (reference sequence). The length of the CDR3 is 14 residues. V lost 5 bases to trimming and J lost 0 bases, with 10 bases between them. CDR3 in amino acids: CASSRTYMNTEAFF. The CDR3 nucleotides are TGTGCCAGCAGTCGGACCTACATGAACACTGAAGCTTTCTTT.

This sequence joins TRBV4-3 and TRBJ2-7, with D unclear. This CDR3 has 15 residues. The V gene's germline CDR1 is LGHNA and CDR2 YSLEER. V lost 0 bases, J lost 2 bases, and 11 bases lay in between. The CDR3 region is CASSQDQAEPYEQYF. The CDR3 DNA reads TGCGCCAGCAGCCAAGATCAGGCAGAGCCCTACGAGCAGTACTTC.

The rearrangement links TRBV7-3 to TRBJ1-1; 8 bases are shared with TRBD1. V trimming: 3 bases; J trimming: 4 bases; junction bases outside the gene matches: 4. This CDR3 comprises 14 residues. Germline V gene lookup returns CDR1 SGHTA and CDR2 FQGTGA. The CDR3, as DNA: TGTGCCAGCAGCTTTAACACAGGGGGCACTGAAGCTTTCTTT. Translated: CASSFNTGGTEAFF.

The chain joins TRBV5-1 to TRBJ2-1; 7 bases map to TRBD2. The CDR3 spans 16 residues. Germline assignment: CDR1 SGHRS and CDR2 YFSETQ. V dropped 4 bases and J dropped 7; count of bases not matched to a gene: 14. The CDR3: CASSPVGAGDGNEQFF. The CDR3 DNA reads TGCGCCAGCAGCCCCGTTGGGGCGGGGGACGGGAATGAGCAGTTCTTC.

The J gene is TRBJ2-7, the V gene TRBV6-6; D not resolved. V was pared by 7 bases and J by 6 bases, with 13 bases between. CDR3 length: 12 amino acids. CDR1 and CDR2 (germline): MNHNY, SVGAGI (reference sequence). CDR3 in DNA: TGTGCCAGCATGAAGGAAGACGGCGAGCAGTACTTC. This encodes CASMKEDGEQYF.

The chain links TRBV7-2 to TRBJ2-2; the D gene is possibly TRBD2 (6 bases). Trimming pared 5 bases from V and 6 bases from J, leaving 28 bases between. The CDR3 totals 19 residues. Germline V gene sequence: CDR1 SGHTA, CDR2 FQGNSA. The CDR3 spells CASSLRGYSAVVGPGELFF. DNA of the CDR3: TGTGCCAGCAGCCTACGGGGGTACTCCGCTGTAGTTGGTCCCGGGGAGCTGTTTTTT.

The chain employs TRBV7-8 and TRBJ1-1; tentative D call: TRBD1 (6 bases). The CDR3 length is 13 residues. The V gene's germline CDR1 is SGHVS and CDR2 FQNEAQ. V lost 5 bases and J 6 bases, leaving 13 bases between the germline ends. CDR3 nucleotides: TGTGCCAGCAGCCGGGACACAAGGGCTGAAGCTTTCTTT. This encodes CASSRDTRAEAFF.

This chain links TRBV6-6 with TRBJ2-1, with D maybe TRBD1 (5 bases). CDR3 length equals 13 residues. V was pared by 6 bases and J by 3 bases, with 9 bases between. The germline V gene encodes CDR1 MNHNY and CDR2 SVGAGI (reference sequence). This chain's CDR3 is CASRGQNYNEQFF. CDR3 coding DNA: TGTGCCAGCAGGGGGCAGAACTACAATGAGCAGTTCTTC.

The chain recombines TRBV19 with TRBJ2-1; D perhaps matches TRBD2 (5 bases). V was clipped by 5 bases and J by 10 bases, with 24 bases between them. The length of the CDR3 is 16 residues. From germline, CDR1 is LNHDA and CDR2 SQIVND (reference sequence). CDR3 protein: CASSVRPGNVQNEQFF. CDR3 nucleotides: TGTGCCAGTAGTGTAAGGCCGGGAAACGTACAGAACGAGCAGTTCTTC.

CDR3 in DNA: TGTGCCAGCAGGGCGGGCAGGGGTTTTACAGATACGCAGTATTTT. Amino acids: CASRAGRGFTDTQYF. The rearrangement uses TRBV5-4 and TRBJ2-3; D might be TRBD1 (6 bases). The V and J ends lost 5 bases and 3 bases respectively, with 16 bases between them. Germline CDR1 and CDR2: SGHNT and YYREEE (reference sequence). The CDR3 spans 15 residues.

The CDR3 coding sequence is TGTGCCAGCAGGTTGACAGGGACAAAGAACTGGAACACTGAAGCTTTCTTT. It codes for CASRLTGTKNWNTEAFF. The V call is TRBV28, the J call TRBJ1-1; TRBD1 aligns across 7 bases. The CDR3 contains 17 residues. Germline V gene sequence: CDR1 MDHEN, CDR2 SYDVKM. V was clipped by 6 bases and J by 1 base; unmatched bases: 14.

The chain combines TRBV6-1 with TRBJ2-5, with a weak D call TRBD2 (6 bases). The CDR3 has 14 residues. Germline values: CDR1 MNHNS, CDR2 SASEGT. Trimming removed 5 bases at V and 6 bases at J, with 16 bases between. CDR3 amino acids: CASSPDWGEQTQYF. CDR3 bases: TGTGCCAGCAGTCCAGACTGGGGGGAACAGACCCAGTACTTC.

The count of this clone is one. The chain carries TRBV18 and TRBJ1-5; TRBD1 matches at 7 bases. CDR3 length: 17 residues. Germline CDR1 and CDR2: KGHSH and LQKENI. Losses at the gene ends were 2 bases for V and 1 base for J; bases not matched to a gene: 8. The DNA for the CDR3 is TGTGCCAGCTCACCAGGGGGGGGACAGTTAAGCAATCAGCCCCAGCATTTT. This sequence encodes CASSPGGGQLSNQPQHF. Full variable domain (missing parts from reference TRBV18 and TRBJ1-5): NAGVMQNPRHLVRRRGQEARLRCSPMKGHSHVYWYRQLPEEGLKFMVYLQKENIIDESGMPKERFSAEFPKEGPSILRIQQVVRGDSAAYFCASSPGGGQLSNQPQHFGDGTRLSIL.

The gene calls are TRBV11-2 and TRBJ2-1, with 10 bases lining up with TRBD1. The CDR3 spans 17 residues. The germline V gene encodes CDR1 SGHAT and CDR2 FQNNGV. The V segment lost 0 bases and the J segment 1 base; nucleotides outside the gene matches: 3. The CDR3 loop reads CASSLEMDRGSYNEQFF. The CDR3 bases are TGTGCCAGCAGCTTAGAAATGGACAGGGGGTCCTACAATGAGCAGTTCTTC.

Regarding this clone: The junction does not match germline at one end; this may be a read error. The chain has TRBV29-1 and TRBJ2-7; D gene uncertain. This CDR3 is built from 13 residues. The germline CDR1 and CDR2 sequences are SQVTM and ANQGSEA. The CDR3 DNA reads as TGCAGCGTTCAAAGCGTACACTCCTGCGAGCAGTACTTC. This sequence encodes CSVQSVHSCEQYF.

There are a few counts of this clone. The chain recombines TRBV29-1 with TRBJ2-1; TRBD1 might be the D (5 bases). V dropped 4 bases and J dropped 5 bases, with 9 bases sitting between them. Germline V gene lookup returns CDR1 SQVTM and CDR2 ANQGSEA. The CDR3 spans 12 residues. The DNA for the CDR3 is TGCAGCGTTGGAGAAGGGGACAATGAGCAGTTCTTC. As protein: CSVGEGDNEQFF.

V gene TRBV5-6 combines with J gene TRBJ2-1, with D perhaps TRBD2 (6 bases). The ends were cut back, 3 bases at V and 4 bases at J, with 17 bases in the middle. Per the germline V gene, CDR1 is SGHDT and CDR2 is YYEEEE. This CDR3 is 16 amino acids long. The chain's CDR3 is CASSSPGLTEYNEQFF. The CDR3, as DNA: TGTGCCAGCAGCTCGCCCGGACTAACAGAATACAATGAGCAGTTCTTC.

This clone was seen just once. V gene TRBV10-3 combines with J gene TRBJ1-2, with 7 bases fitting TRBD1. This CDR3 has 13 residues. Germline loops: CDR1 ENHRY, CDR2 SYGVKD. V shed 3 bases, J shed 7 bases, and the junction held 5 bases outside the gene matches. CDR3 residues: CAISDSDRRGYTF. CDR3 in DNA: TGTGCCATCAGTGATTCGGACAGGCGTGGCTACACCTTC.

CDR3 protein: CASSLTGTGDTDTQYF. The CDR3 bases are TGCGCCAGCAGCTTGACCGGGACAGGGGACACAGATACGCAGTATTTT. The chain is built from TRBV5-1 and TRBJ2-3; 10 bases fit TRBD1. CDR1 and CDR2 (germline): SGHRS, YFSETQ. This CDR3 spans 16 amino acids. With V trimmed by 1 base and J by 2 bases, 4 bases remained unmatched.

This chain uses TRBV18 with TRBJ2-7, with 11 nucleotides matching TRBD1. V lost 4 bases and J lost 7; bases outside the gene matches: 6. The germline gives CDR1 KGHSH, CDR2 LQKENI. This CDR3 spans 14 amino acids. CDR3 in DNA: TGTGCCAGCTCACAAAGGACAGGGGGCGTGGAGCAGTACTTC. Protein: CASSQRTGGVEQYF.

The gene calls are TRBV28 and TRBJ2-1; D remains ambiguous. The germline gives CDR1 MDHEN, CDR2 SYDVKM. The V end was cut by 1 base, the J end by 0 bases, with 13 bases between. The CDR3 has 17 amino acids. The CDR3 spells CASSLSNLRTSYNEQFF. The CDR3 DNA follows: TGTGCCAGCAGTTTATCGAATCTGAGGACCTCCTACAATGAGCAGTTCTTC.

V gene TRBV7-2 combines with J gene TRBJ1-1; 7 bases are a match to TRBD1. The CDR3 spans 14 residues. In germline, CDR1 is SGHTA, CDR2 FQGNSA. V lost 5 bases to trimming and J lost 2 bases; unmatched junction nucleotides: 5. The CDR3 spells CASSIQGINTEAFF. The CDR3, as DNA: TGTGCCAGCAGCATACAGGGGATCAACACTGAAGCTTTCTTT. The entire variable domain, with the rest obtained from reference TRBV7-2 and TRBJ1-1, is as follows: GAGVSQSPSNKVTEKGKDVELRCDPISGHTALYWYRQSLGQGLEFLIYFQGNSAPDKSGLPSDRFSAERTGGSVSTLTIQRTQQEDSAVYLCASSIQGINTEAFFGQGTRLTVV.

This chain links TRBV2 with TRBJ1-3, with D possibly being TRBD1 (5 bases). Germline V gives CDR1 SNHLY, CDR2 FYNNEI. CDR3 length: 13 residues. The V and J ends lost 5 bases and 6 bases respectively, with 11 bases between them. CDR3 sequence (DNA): TGTGCCAGCAGTCGGGACCGGGAAAACACCATATATTTT. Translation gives CASSRDRENTIYF.

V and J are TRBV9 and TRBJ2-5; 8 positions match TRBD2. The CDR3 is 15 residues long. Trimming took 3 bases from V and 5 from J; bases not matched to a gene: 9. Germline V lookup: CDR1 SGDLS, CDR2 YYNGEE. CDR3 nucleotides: TGTGCCAGCAGCGAGAGCGGGAGTGGGTGGGAGACCCAGTACTTC. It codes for CASSESGSGWETQYF. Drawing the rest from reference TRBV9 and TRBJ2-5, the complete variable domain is DSGVTQTPKHLITATGQRVTLRCSPRSGDLSVYWYQQSLDQGLQFLIQYYNGEERAKGNILERFSAQQFPDLHSELNLSSLELGDSALYFCASSESGSGWETQYFGPGTRLLVL.

CDR3 in amino acids: CASSVWAGIDNEQFF. DNA for the CDR3: TGCGCCAGCAGTGTATGGGCAGGGATCGACAATGAGCAGTTCTTC. V is TRBV10-1 and J is TRBJ2-1, with D maybe TRBD1 (5 bases). The germline V gene has CDR1 WNHNN and CDR2 SYGVQD (reference sequence). Deletions cut 4 bases from V and 5 bases from J, with 15 bases between. The CDR3 has 15 residues.

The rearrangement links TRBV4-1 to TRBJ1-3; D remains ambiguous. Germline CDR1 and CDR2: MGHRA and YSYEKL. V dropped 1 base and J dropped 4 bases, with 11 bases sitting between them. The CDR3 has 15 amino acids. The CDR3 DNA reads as TGCGCCAGCAGCCAAGTACCAGCCGGCGGAAACACCATATATTTT. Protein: CASSQVPAGGNTIYF.

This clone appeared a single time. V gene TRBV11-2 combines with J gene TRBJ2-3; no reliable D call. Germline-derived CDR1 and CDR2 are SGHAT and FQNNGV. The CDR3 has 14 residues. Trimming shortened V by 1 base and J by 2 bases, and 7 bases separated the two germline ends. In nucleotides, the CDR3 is TGTGCCAGCAGCTTAGCCGCGATCACAGATACGCAGTATTTT. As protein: CASSLAAITDTQYF.

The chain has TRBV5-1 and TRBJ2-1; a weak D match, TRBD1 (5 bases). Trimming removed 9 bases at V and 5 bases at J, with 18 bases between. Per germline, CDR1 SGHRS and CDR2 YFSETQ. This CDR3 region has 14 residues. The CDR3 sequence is CATKGDRLDNEQFF. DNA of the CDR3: TGCGCCACCAAAGGGGATCGGTTGGACAATGAGCAGTTCTTC.